This paragraph covers one T cell receptor (beta chain) sequence. As yet, its antigen is unknown. The data belong to a study of T cell responses to AZD1222 COVID-19 vaccine. Findings of the study overall: Donors were mostly white British, more females; clonal diversity possibly underestimated. Breadth and depth of Spike-specific TCRs rose after two AZD1222 doses. Samples come after the peak T cell response, not at day 14.

TCRdb's table, derived via immunoSEQ multiplex PCR, lists solely in-frame clones and lacks some. Found here are about 170,000 clones, more than 90% of them singletons; the top ten hold about 3%. The CDR3 length is 13 residues. Germline CDR1 and CDR2: MNHEY and SMNVEV (reference sequence). Between the trimmed V and J ends, which lost 3 bases and 3 bases, there was a span of 8 bases. The receptor was derived from an adult in good health. This chain links TRBV27 with TRBJ1-2; D perhaps matches TRBD1 (6 bases). The sequences come from peripheral blood, collected on day 0 of AZD1222 vaccination. In nucleotides, the CDR3 is TGTGCCAGCAGTTTGTCAGGGGACTATGGCTACACCTTC. Protein product: CASSLSGDYGYTF.